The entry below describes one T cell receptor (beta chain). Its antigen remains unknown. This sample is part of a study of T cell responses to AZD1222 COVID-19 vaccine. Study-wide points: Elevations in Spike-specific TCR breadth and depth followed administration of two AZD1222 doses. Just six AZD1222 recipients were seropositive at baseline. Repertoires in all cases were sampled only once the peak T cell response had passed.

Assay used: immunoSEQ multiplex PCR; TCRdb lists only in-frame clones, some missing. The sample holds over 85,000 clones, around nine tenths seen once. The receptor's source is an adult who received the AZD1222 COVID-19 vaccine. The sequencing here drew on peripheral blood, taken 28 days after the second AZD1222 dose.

The CDR3 coding sequence is TGTGCCAGCAGTTCCCGACGCACCGGGGAGCTGTTTTTT. Its translation is CASSSRRTGELFF. The chain couples TRBV12-3 or TRBV12-4 to TRBJ2-2, with unresolved D. The CDR3 runs 13 residues. V was trimmed by 4 bases and J by 4 bases, leaving 7 bases between them.